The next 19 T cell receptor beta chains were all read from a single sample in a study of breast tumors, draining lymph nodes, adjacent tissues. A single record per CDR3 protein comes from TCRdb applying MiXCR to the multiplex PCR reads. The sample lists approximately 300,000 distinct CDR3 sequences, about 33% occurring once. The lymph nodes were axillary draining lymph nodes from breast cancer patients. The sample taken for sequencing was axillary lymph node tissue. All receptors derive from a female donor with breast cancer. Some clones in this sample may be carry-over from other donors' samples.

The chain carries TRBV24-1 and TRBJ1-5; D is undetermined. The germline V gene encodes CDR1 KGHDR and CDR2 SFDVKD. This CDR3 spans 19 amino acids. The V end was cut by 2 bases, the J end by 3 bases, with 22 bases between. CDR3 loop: CATSDSTYNEQANNQPQHF. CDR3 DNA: TGTGCCACCAGTGATTCAACCTACAATGAGCAGGCAAACAATCAGCCCCAGCATTTT.

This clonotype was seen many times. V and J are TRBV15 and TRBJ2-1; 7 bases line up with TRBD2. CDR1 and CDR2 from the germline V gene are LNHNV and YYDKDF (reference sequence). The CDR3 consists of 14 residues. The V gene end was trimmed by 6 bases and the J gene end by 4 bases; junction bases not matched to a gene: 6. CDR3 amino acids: CATRREFWYNEQFF. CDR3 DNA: TGTGCCACCAGGCGGGAGTTTTGGTACAATGAGCAGTTCTTC.

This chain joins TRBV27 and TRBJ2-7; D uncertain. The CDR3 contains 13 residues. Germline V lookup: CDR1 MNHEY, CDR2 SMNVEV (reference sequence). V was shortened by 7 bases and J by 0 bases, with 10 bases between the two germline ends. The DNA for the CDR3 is TGTGCCAGCAAAGGATGGAGCTCCTACGAGCAGTACTTC. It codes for CASKGWSSYEQYF.

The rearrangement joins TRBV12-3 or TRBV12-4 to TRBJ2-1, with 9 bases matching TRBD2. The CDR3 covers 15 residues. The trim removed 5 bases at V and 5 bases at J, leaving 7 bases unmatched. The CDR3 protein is CASSLSAGGHNEQFF. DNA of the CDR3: TGTGCCAGCAGTCTATCAGCGGGAGGACACAATGAGCAGTTCTTC.

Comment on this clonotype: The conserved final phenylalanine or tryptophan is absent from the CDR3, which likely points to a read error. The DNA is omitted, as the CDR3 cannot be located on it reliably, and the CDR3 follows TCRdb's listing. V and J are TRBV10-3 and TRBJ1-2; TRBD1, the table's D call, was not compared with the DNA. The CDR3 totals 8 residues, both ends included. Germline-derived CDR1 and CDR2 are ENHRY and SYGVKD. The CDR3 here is CATQKGTT.

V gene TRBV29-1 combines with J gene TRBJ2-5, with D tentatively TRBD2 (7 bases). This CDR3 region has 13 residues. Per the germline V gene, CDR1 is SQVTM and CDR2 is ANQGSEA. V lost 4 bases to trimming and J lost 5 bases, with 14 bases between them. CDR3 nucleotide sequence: TGCAGCGTTGCGTATAGGGGGGGGGAGACCCAGTACTTC. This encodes CSVAYRGGETQYF. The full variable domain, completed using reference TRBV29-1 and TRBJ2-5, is SAVISQKPSRDICQRGTSLTIQCQVDSQVTMMFWYRQQPGQSLTLIATANQGSEATYESGFVIDKFPISRPNLTFSTLTVSNMSPEDSSIYLCSVAYRGGETQYFGPGTRLLVL.

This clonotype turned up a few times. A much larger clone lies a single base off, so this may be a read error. CDR3 region: CSAGGAPPYEQYF. Written as DNA, the CDR3 is TGCAGTGCTGGGGGTGCTCCCCCCTACGAGCAGTACTTC. The genes are TRBV20-1 and TRBJ2-7, with D possibly being TRBD1 or TRBD2 (5 bases each). Germline CDR1 and CDR2: DFQATT and SNEGSKA (reference sequence). This CDR3 is 13 amino acids long. The V end lost 5 bases, the J end lost 2 bases, and 13 bases lay between the germline ends.

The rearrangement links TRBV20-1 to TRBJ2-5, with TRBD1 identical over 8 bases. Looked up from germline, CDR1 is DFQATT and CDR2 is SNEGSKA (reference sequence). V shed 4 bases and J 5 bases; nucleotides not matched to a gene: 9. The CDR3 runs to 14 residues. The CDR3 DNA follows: TGCAGTGCTACCTCCCCAGGGGGCGGGGAGACCCAGTACTTC. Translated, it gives CSATSPGGGETQYF.

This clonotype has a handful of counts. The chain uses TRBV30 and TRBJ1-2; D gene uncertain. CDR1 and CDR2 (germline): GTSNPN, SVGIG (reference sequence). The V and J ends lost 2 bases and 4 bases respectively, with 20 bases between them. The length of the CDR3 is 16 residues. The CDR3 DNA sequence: TGTGCCTGGAGTCACACGACACGGCCGACTGGCTATGGCTACACCTTC. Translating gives CAWSHTTRPTGYGYTF.

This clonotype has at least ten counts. The CDR3: CATSRVGGRAYEQFF. The CDR3, as DNA: TGTGCCACCAGCAGAGTAGGGGGGAGGGCCTATGAGCAGTTCTTC. The chain links TRBV15 to TRBJ2-1; TRBD2 might be the D (7 bases). Trimming shortened V by 1 base and J by 8 bases, and 15 bases separated the two germline ends. Germline CDR1 LNHNV, CDR2 YYDKDF (reference sequence). The CDR3 loop spans 15 amino acids.

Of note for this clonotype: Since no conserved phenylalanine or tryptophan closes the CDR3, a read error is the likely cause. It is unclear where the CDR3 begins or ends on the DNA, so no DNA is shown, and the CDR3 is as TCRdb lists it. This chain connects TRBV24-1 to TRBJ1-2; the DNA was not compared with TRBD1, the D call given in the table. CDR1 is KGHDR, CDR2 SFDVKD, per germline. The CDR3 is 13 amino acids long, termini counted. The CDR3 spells CATSDTRGRGCTS.

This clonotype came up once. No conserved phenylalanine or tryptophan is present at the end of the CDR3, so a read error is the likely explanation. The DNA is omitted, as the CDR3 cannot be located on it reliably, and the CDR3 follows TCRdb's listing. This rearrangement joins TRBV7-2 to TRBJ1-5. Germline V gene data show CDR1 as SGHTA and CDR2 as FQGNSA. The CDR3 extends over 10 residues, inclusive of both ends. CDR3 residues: CASSLADQGL.

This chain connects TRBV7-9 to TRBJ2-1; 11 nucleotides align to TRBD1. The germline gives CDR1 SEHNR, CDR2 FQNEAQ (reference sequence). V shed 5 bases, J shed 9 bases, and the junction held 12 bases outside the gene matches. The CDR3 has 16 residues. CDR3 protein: CASSPGTGGQGGEQFF. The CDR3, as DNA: TGTGCCAGCAGCCCCGGGACAGGGGGACAGGGGGGTGAGCAGTTCTTC.

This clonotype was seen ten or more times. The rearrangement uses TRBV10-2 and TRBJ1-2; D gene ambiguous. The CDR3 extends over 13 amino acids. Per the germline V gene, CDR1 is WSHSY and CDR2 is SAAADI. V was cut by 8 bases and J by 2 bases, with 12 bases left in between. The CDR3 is CASSPPANYGYTF. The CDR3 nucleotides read TGCGCCAGCTCCCCGCCAGCGAACTATGGCTACACCTTC.

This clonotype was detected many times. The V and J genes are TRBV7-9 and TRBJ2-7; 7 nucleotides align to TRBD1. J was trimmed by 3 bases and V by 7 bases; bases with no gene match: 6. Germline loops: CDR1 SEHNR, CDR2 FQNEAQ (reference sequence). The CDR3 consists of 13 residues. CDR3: CASTRGQFYEQYF. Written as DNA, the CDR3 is TGTGCCAGCACTAGGGGACAGTTCTACGAGCAGTACTTC. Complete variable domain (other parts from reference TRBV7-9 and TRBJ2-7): DTGVSQNPRHKITKRGQNVTFRCDPISEHNRLYWYRQTLGQGPEFLTYFQNEAQLEKSRLLSDRFSAERPKGSFSTLEIQRTEQGDSAMYLCASTRGQFYEQYFGPGTRLTVT.

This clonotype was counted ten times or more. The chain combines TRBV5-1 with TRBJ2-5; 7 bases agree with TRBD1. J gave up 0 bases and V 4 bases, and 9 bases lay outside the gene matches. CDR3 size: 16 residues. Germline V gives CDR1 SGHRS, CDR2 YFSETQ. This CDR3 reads CASSAPGQSYQETQYF. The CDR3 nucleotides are TGCGCCAGCAGCGCACCGGGACAGTCGTACCAAGAGACCCAGTACTTC.

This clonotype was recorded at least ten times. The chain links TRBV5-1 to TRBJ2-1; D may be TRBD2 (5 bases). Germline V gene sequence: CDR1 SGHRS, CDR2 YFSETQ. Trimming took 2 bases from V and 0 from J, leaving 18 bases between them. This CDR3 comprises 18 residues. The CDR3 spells CASSFGRVHLSSYNEQFF. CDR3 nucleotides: TGCGCCAGCAGCTTCGGGCGGGTACACCTGAGCTCCTACAATGAGCAGTTCTTC.

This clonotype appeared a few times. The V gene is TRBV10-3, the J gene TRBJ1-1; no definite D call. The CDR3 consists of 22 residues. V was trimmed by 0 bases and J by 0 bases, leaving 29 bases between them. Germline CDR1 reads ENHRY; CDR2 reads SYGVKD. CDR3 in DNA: TGTGCCATCAGTGAGTCGATTCTTTTACAGCCCGCTATGGCCGTAATGAACACTGAAGCTTTCTTT. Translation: CAISESILLQPAMAVMNTEAFF.

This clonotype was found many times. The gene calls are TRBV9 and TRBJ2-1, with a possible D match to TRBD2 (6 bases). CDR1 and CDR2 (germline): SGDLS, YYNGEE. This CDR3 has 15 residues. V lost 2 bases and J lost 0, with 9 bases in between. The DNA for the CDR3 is TGTGCCAGCAGCGTCCCCGGGAGCTCCTACAATGAGCAGTTCTTC. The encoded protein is CASSVPGSSYNEQFF.